These T cell receptor beta chains were read from a single sample in a study of shared clonotypes between healthy human individuals. TCRdb's table, derived via immunoSEQ multiplex PCR, lists solely in-frame clones and lacks some. Of hundreds of thousands of clones in the sample, approximately 74% are singletons; the top ten hold 1.7%. The sequenced material came from memory CD4+ T cells sorted from blood. The receptors shown here come from a woman aged 25 to 45 in good health. Each CDR3 is given with its conserved first and last residue. Each record gives: CDR3 DNA, CDR3 protein, D gene, clone size, V gene, J gene. A D gene is named only where the DNA matches it firmly. Clone size, where shown, is once, few, many, or a class for clones that have expanded.

cdr3_nt: TGTGCCAGTAGACGGGTAGATAGTCGGGCCTACGAGCAGTACTTC
cdr3_aa: CASRRVDSRAYEQYF
d_call: -
clone_size: -
v_call: TRBV27
j_call: TRBJ2-7

cdr3_nt: TGTGCCAGCAGCCTACAGGGGGCTGGCTACACCTTC
cdr3_aa: CASSLQGAGYTF
d_call: TRBD1
clone_size: -
v_call: TRBV28
j_call: TRBJ1-2

cdr3_nt: TGCGCCAGCAGTATCGGAGGGTGGGCGGATACGCAGTATTTT
cdr3_aa: CASSIGGWADTQYF
d_call: -
clone_size: -
v_call: TRBV10-2
j_call: TRBJ2-3

cdr3_nt: TGTGCCAGCAGTCTAAAGGACTACTATAGCAATCAGCCCCAGCATTTT
cdr3_aa: CASSLKDYYSNQPQHF
d_call: -
clone_size: -
v_call: TRBV28
j_call: TRBJ1-5

cdr3_nt: TGTGCCGGGTCGGAGGGACCAACTAATGAAAAACTGTTTTTT
cdr3_aa: CAGSEGPTNEKLFF
d_call: -
clone_size: -
v_call: TRBV7-9
j_call: TRBJ1-4

cdr3_nt: TGCAGCGTTGAAAAGGTAGCGGGAGCGGAAGAGCAGTACTTC
cdr3_aa: CSVEKVAGAEEQYF
d_call: TRBD2
clone_size: -
v_call: TRBV29-1
j_call: TRBJ2-7

cdr3_nt: TGTGCCAGCAGTTCCGGGACTAGCGGTAGTAATGAGCAGTTCTTC
cdr3_aa: CASSSGTSGSNEQFF
d_call: TRBD2
clone_size: once
v_call: TRBV27
j_call: TRBJ2-1

cdr3_nt: TGTGCCAGCAGCTTAGCACACCTGGGGGCTGAAGCTTTCTTT
cdr3_aa: CASSLAHLGAEAFF
d_call: -
clone_size: -
v_call: TRBV11-1
j_call: TRBJ1-1

cdr3_nt: TGCGCCAGCAGCTTCCAGCCCCAGGAGACCCAGTACTTC
cdr3_aa: CASSFQPQETQYF
d_call: -
clone_size: -
v_call: TRBV5-1
j_call: TRBJ2-5

cdr3_nt: TGTGCCTGGAACCGAGACTCTGGAAACACCATATATTTT
cdr3_aa: CAWNRDSGNTIYF
d_call: -
clone_size: -
v_call: TRBV30
j_call: TRBJ1-3

cdr3_nt: TGTGCCAGCAGCGTAGCCCCTAGCGAGTACAATGAGCAGTTCTTC
cdr3_aa: CASSVAPSEYNEQFF
d_call: -
clone_size: -
v_call: TRBV9
j_call: TRBJ2-1

cdr3_nt: -
cdr3_aa: CASSTRAQYGTPGSCFF
d_call: -
clone_size: -
v_call: TRBV19
j_call: TRBJ2-2

cdr3_nt: TGCGCCAGCAGCCCGTCCCAGGAGTCGGGTGGCTACACCTTC
cdr3_aa: CASSPSQESGGYTF
d_call: -
clone_size: -
v_call: TRBV5-1
j_call: TRBJ1-2

cdr3_nt: TGTGCCAGCAGCGTAGAGTATCCGGGAGGGCCTGCAGATACGCAGTATTTT
cdr3_aa: CASSVEYPGGPADTQYF
d_call: TRBD2
clone_size: -
v_call: TRBV9
j_call: TRBJ2-3

cdr3_nt: TGCAGTGCTAGTCGTCAGGTTGGCTACACCTTC
cdr3_aa: CSASRQVGYTF
d_call: -
clone_size: many
v_call: TRBV20-1
j_call: TRBJ1-2

cdr3_nt: TGTGCCAGCAGCCCCGAACGACAGGGTAGCGGAGCTTTCTTT
cdr3_aa: CASSPERQGSGAFF
d_call: TRBD1
clone_size: -
v_call: TRBV7-9
j_call: TRBJ1-1

cdr3_nt: TGTGCCACAAGCGAGGGAATCGGGGAGACCCAGTACTTC
cdr3_aa: CATSEGIGETQYF
d_call: -
clone_size: -
v_call: TRBV19
j_call: TRBJ2-5

cdr3_nt: TGTGCCAGTAGTCCGGGAGACAGTAGAGGGTTTTACGAGCAGTACTTC
cdr3_aa: CASSPGDSRGFYEQYF
d_call: -
clone_size: once
v_call: TRBV19
j_call: TRBJ2-7

cdr3_nt: TGTGCCTCCCAGGGAGGGCGGGGCGCCTACGAGCAGTACTTC
cdr3_aa: CASQGGRGAYEQYF
d_call: TRBD2
clone_size: -
v_call: TRBV2
j_call: TRBJ2-7

cdr3_nt: TGTGCCAGCAGCCAAGGAGGTAGCGGGAAACACGAGCAGTACTTC
cdr3_aa: CASSQGGSGKHEQYF
d_call: TRBD2
clone_size: -
v_call: TRBV4-2
j_call: TRBJ2-7

cdr3_nt: TGCGCCAGCAGCCAAGATTGGGGGACGGTCGAAGCTTTCTTT
cdr3_aa: CASSQDWGTVEAFF
d_call: -
clone_size: -
v_call: TRBV4-1
j_call: TRBJ1-1

cdr3_nt: TGTGCCAGCACCCCTTTGACTAGCGGGATCCATGAGCAGTACTTC
cdr3_aa: CASTPLTSGIHEQYF
d_call: TRBD2
clone_size: -
v_call: TRBV2
j_call: TRBJ2-7

cdr3_nt: TGTGCCAGCACCCTCCGGACTAGCGGGCGTCAGCAGTTCTTC
cdr3_aa: CASTLRTSGRQQFF
d_call: TRBD2
clone_size: -
v_call: TRBV11-2
j_call: TRBJ2-1

cdr3_nt: TGCGCCAGCAGCTTGACAGGGCACTATGGCTACACCTTC
cdr3_aa: CASSLTGHYGYTF
d_call: -
clone_size: few
v_call: TRBV5-1
j_call: TRBJ1-2

cdr3_nt: TGTGCCAGCAGTCCGATGACAGAGAGCTCCTACAATGAGCAGTTCTTC
cdr3_aa: CASSPMTESSYNEQFF
d_call: -
clone_size: once
v_call: TRBV28
j_call: TRBJ2-1

cdr3_nt: TGTGCCAGCATAAGTCTCAGTCAGGACGGCTTATGGGAGCAGTACTTC
cdr3_aa: CASISLSQDGLWEQYF
d_call: -
clone_size: -
v_call: TRBV28
j_call: TRBJ2-7

cdr3_nt: TGTGCCAGCAGCGTAGGGCTGGAGGGGACCATTTACGAGCAGTACTTC
cdr3_aa: CASSVGLEGTIYEQYF
d_call: -
clone_size: few
v_call: TRBV9
j_call: TRBJ2-7

cdr3_nt: TGTGCCAGCAGCCTTCCCCCGGCCGAGGCTTTCTTT
cdr3_aa: CASSLPPAEAFF
d_call: -
clone_size: -
v_call: TRBV28
j_call: TRBJ1-1

cdr3_nt: TGCGCCAGCAGCTTGGGAGCTAGCGGCACCTACGAGCAGTACTTC
cdr3_aa: CASSLGASGTYEQYF
d_call: TRBD2
clone_size: -
v_call: TRBV5-1
j_call: TRBJ2-7

cdr3_nt: TGTGCCAGCAGCGCGGCAGGGGTCAGAGCCAACGTCCTGACTTTC
cdr3_aa: CASSAAGVRANVLTF
d_call: -
clone_size: once
v_call: TRBV28
j_call: TRBJ2-6

cdr3_nt: TGTGCCAGCTCACCAGAAAGGGGCTCCTACGAGCAGTACTTC
cdr3_aa: CASSPERGSYEQYF
d_call: -
clone_size: -
v_call: TRBV18
j_call: TRBJ2-7

cdr3_nt: TGTGCCAGCTCACCAGGTAGCGGAAGCTCCTACGAGCAGTACTTC
cdr3_aa: CASSPGSGSSYEQYF
d_call: -
clone_size: -
v_call: TRBV18
j_call: TRBJ2-7

cdr3_nt: TGTGCCAGCAGCGACGCAGCGACAACTAATGAAAAACTGTTTTTT
cdr3_aa: CASSDAATTNEKLFF
d_call: -
clone_size: -
v_call: TRBV7-9
j_call: TRBJ1-4

cdr3_nt: TGCGCCAGCAGCCAGGAGGGGCGCGAGCCAGACGCAGATACGCAGTATTTT
cdr3_aa: CASSQEGREPDADTQYF
d_call: -
clone_size: -
v_call: TRBV5-1
j_call: TRBJ2-3

cdr3_nt: TGTGCCAGCAGCTTTCGGGAGCAGCAGTTCTTC
cdr3_aa: CASSFREQQFF
d_call: -
clone_size: many
v_call: TRBV5-4
j_call: TRBJ2-1

cdr3_nt: TGTGCCAGCTCACCGGGCTACGAGCAGTACTTC
cdr3_aa: CASSPGYEQYF
d_call: -
clone_size: -
v_call: TRBV18
j_call: TRBJ2-7

cdr3_nt: TGTGCCAGCTCCTCAGCCGGACGGGATCAGCCCCAGCATTTT
cdr3_aa: CASSSAGRDQPQHF
d_call: -
clone_size: few
v_call: TRBV18
j_call: TRBJ1-5

cdr3_nt: TGTGCCAGCTCTGACAGTAGCAATCAGCCCCAGCATTTT
cdr3_aa: CASSDSSNQPQHF
d_call: -
clone_size: few
v_call: TRBV18
j_call: TRBJ1-5

cdr3_nt: TGTGCCAGTAGCACTGACAGGGCTTTCACAGATACGCAGTATTTT
cdr3_aa: CASSTDRAFTDTQYF
d_call: TRBD1
clone_size: -
v_call: TRBV19
j_call: TRBJ2-3

cdr3_nt: TGTGCCAGCAGCTTAGGACTTGTGACCGGGGAGCTGTTTTTT
cdr3_aa: CASSLGLVTGELFF
d_call: -
clone_size: -
v_call: TRBV5-4
j_call: TRBJ2-2

cdr3_nt: TGTGCCAGTAGTGCCCTACAGTTACTCATAGCCAAAAACATTCAGTACTTC
cdr3_aa: CASSALQLLIAKNIQYF
d_call: -
clone_size: -
v_call: TRBV19
j_call: TRBJ2-4

cdr3_nt: TGTGCCAGCAGCTTATCAACTAGCGAGAACACCGGGGAGCTGTTTTTT
cdr3_aa: CASSLSTSENTGELFF
d_call: TRBD2
clone_size: few
v_call: TRBV7-6
j_call: TRBJ2-2

cdr3_nt: TGTGCCAGCAGCTATAGTGACAGGGGCGTGAGGGCTTTCTTT
cdr3_aa: CASSYSDRGVRAFF
d_call: TRBD1
clone_size: -
v_call: TRBV28
j_call: TRBJ1-1

cdr3_nt: TGTGCCAGCAGTTTAGACCCTAACGTTAACTATGGCTACACCTTC
cdr3_aa: CASSLDPNVNYGYTF
d_call: -
clone_size: -
v_call: TRBV6-5
j_call: TRBJ1-2

cdr3_nt: TGTGCCAGCAGCCTACTTAAAGGGGGCGCCTTAGAGACCCAGTACTTC
cdr3_aa: CASSLLKGGALETQYF
d_call: TRBD1
clone_size: -
v_call: TRBV28
j_call: TRBJ2-5